Shown below are 10 T cell receptor beta chains from a single sample sequenced in a study of spatial heterogeneity in lung cancer. Time point indicated: sample taken at primary tumor resection. Tumor, nontumor lung or frozen PBMC supplied whole RNA, sequenced without sorting. A single record per CDR3 protein comes from TCRdb applying MiXCR to the 5' RACE reads. The sample contains around 50,000 distinct CDR3 sequences, approximately 7.6% of which appear only once. The sample was PBMCs, taken at surgery. Receptor source: a female donor with early-stage non-small cell lung cancer.

This clonotype was recorded at least ten times. J is TRBJ1-1 and V is TRBV28; D uncertain. This CDR3 has 13 residues. Germline CDR1 is MDHEN and CDR2 is SYDVKM. V lost 2 bases and J lost 6, with 10 bases in between. The CDR3 nucleotides are TGTGCCAGCAGTTTACTGGGGAGGGCTGAAGCTTTCTTT. This translates into CASSLLGRAEAFF.

This clonotype was seen a handful of times. V gene TRBV3-1 combines with J gene TRBJ2-3; the D is unclear. Germline CDR1 reads LGHDT; CDR2 reads YNNKEL (reference sequence). V was trimmed by 4 bases and J by 4 bases, leaving 6 bases between them. The CDR3 is 12 residues long. The CDR3 spells CASSPDSDTQYF. The CDR3 DNA sequence: TGTGCCAGCAGCCCAGATTCAGATACGCAGTATTTT.

This clonotype was picked up many times. The chain carries TRBV7-3 and TRBJ2-1; a possible D gene is TRBD2 (6 bases). The germline V gene has CDR1 SGHTA and CDR2 FQGTGA. Trimming left V 6 bases short and J 9 bases short, with 15 bases between. The CDR3 sequence is 13 residues long. The CDR3 is CASSFGAEGEQFF. The CDR3 DNA reads TGTGCCAGCAGTTTTGGTGCGGAGGGTGAGCAGTTCTTC.

Many counts were recorded for this clonotype. The chain joins TRBV11-2 to TRBJ2-2; 12 bases are a match to TRBD1. V trimming: 1 base; J trimming: 5 bases; junction bases outside the gene matches: 8. Germline V CDR1 and CDR2: SGHAT, FQNNGV. This CDR3 is built from 18 residues. In DNA form, the CDR3 reads TGTGCCAGCAGCTTAGGCGGGACAGGGGGCGGATGGACCGGGGAGCTGTTTTTT. It codes for CASSLGGTGGGWTGELFF.

This clonotype has a handful of counts. This chain connects TRBV4-3 to TRBJ1-4; D not resolved. This CDR3 spans 15 amino acids. V was cut by 1 base and J by 11 bases, with 17 bases left in between. CDR1 is LGHNA and CDR2 is YSLEER in the germline V gene. The CDR3 DNA sequence: TGCGCCAGCAGCCAAGGAGTCTTAATCGTTGGGAAACTGTTTTTT. Its protein product is CASSQGVLIVGKLFF.

This clonotype occurred a few times. The V gene is TRBV15, the J gene TRBJ1-2; perhaps TRBD1 as D (5 bases). CDR1 and CDR2 from the germline V gene are LNHNV and YYDKDF (reference sequence). The CDR3 loop spans 14 amino acids. Trimming removed 3 bases from V and 4 bases from J, with 12 bases in between. The CDR3 coding sequence is TGTGCCACCAGCAGGTTCGGGGCCCTCTATGGCTACACCTTC. Translating it yields CATSRFGALYGYTF.

The chain uses TRBV6-2 or TRBV6-3 and TRBJ2-1; 9 bases are a match to TRBD1. Germline lookup yields CDR1 MNHEY and CDR2 SVGEGT. The CDR3 is made up of 13 amino acids. V shed 6 bases, J shed 7 bases, and the junction held 4 bases outside the gene matches. CDR3 in amino acids: CASRGTGNNEQFF. DNA for the CDR3: TGTGCCAGCAGAGGGACAGGGAATAATGAGCAGTTCTTC.

This clonotype was observed many times. V gene TRBV10-2 combines with J gene TRBJ1-1; D perhaps matches TRBD1 (5 bases). The CDR3 totals 14 residues. The germline V and J ends were trimmed by 2 bases and 1 base, with 8 bases remaining between them. Germline V gene sequence: CDR1 WSHSY, CDR2 SAAADI. The DNA for the CDR3 is TGCGCCAGCAGTGAGCAGGGAACGAACACTGAAGCTTTCTTT. This translates into CASSEQGTNTEAFF.

This clonotype was counted between two and nine times. The chain recombines TRBV6-5 with TRBJ1-3, with 8 bases identical to TRBD1. The V segment lost 2 bases and the J segment 4 bases; nucleotides outside the gene matches: 10. The CDR3 has 17 amino acids. The germline V gene has CDR1 MNHEY and CDR2 SVGAGI. In nucleotides, the CDR3 is TGTGCCAGCAGTTACCAAAGGACAGGGAGTCCGGGAAACACCATATATTTT. Its protein is CASSYQRTGSPGNTIYF.

This clonotype was counted only a few times. The CDR3 reads CSAHPGAPTEAFF. As DNA, the CDR3 is TGCAGTGCTCATCCAGGGGCACCCACTGAAGCTTTCTTT. The chain couples TRBV20-1 to TRBJ1-1; D might be TRBD1 (6 bases). CDR3 length: 13 amino acids. V was pared by 5 bases and J by 4 bases, with 14 bases between. Germline V CDR1 and CDR2: DFQATT, SNEGSKA (reference sequence).